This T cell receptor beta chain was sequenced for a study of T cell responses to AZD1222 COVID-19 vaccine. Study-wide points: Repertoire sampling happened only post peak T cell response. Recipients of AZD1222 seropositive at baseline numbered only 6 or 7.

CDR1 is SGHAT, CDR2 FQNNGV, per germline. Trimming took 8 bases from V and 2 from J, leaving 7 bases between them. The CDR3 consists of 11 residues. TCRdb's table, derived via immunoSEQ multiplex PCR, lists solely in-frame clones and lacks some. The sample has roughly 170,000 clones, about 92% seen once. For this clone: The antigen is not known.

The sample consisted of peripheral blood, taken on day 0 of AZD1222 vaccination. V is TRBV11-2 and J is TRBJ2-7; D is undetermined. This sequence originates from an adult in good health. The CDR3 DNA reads TGTGCCAGCTCTAGGGCCTACGAGCAGTACTTC. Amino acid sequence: CASSRAYEQYF. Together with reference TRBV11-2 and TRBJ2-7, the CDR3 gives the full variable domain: EAGVAQSPRYKIIEKRQSVAFWCNPISGHATLYWYQQILGQGPKLLIQFQNNGVVDDSQLPKDRFSAERLKGVDSTLKIQPAKLEDSAVYLCASSRAYEQYFGPGTRLTVT.